This TCR beta chain was recorded in a study of blood T cell repertoires in COVID-19. This table comes from immunoSEQ multiplex PCR, and its TCRdb copy is limited to in-frame clones, with some not included. This sample has 65,000 to 75,000 clones, with roughly three quarters found just once. The CDR3 covers 13 residues. Trimming left V 5 bases short and J 10 bases short, with 15 bases between. Per the germline V gene, CDR1 is SEHNR and CDR2 is FQNEAQ (reference sequence). The genes are TRBV7-9 and TRBJ2-1, with D hard to call. The TCR originated in a man aged 65-85 years with acute or convalescent COVID-19. Sequenced sample: peripheral blood. The CDR3 DNA sequence: TGTGCCAGCAGCCTCGTATCAGTAACCGAGCAGTTCTTC. This codes for CASSLVSVTEQFF.